This T cell receptor beta chain was identified in a study of PD-L1 blockade in urothelial cancer. The CDR3 runs 12 residues. The V end was cut by 0 bases, the J end by 5 bases, with 6 bases between. Method: immunoSEQ multiplex PCR; TCRdb's copy keeps in-frame clones and lacks some. Among 75,000 to 90,000 clones, about 81% were seen once, and the ten largest hold 9.5%. The chain combines TRBV5-3 with TRBJ2-7; D gene unclear. TRBV5-3 is placed among ORFs of uncertain function. This sample comprised PBMCs, obtained around atezolizumab (anti-PD-L1) treatment. The source is a man between 70 and 80 years old with urothelial cancer. CDR3 nucleotide sequence: TGTGCCAGAAGCTTGGCCACGGACGAGCAGTACTTC. Its translation: CARSLATDEQYF.